A selection of T cell receptor beta chains follows, all from one sample in a study of patients and donors after allogeneic stem cell transplantation. MiXCR, run by TCRdb on the RT-PCR reads, gives a single entry per CDR3 protein. This table has about 960,000 distinct CDR3 sequences, approximately 18% appearing once. The specimen sequenced was blood, either unsorted or a sorted T cell fraction (not recorded which). Source of these receptors: a human donor who was either an allogeneic HSCT recipient or a stem cell or donor lymphocyte infusion donor (not recorded which). It is not recorded whose cells these are; they may come from a transplant donor. Each CDR3 is given with its conserved first and last residue. The D gene is left open where the match is weak. For some rows the clone size is stated as once, few or many, or as a class when expanded; others skip it.

J gene | D gene | V gene | clone size | CDR3 protein | CDR3 DNA
TRBJ1-4 | NA | TRBV7-9 | few | CASSSPAGASTNEKLFF | TGTGCCAGCAGCTCACCGGCGGGGGCCTCTACTAATGAAAAACTGTTTTTT
TRBJ2-5 | NA | TRBV15 | few | CATSREGDRGETQYF | TGTGCCACCAGCAGAGAGGGGGACCGGGGGGAGACCCAGTACTTC
TRBJ2-7 | TRBD2 | TRBV20-1 | NA | CSARVGRGYEQYF | TGCAGTGCTAGAGTAGGGAGGGGCTACGAGCAGTACTTC
TRBJ1-5 | NA | TRBV7-9 | NA | CASNIRGGGQPQHF | TGTGCCAGCAACATTCGGGGAGGGGGTCAGCCCCAGCATTTT
TRBJ1-2 | NA | TRBV29-1 | few | CSVGVIQGNYGYTF | TGCAGCGTCGGCGTCATACAGGGAAACTATGGCTACACCTTC
TRBJ1-1 | NA | TRBV24-1 | few | CATSDLKGEAFF | TGTGCCACCAGTGATTTGAAGGGTGAAGCTTTCTTT
TRBJ2-2 | TRBD1 | TRBV7-8 | few | CASSFRTGRTGELFF | TGTGCCAGCAGCTTTAGGACAGGGCGGACCGGGGAGCTGTTTTTT
TRBJ2-7 | TRBD1 | TRBV12-3/TRBV12-4 | many | CASSLSNRGHEQYF | TGTGCCAGCAGTTTGAGTAACAGGGGCCACGAGCAGTACTTC
TRBJ2-5 | NA | TRBV7-8 | NA | CASSLDRSDDQETQYF | TGTGCCAGCAGCTTAGACCGGTCCGATGATCAAGAGACCCAGTACTTC
TRBJ2-1 | NA | TRBV5-6 | many | CASSLETRAPWNEQFF | TGTGCCAGCAGCTTGGAAACTCGGGCCCCTTGGAATGAGCAGTTCTTC